Reported below is one T cell receptor (beta chain). This record comes from a study of blood T cell repertoires in COVID-19. Original data processing: Amplification of reference gene primers was used by the study to estimate nucleated cell counts. Assay: immunoSEQ multiplex PCR; the TCRdb copy retains only in-frame clones and omits some. That table furnishes V, J and clone size, whereas the DNA furnished D and trimming. The table lists approximately 220,000 clones, 80% to 85% of them singletons. Germline assignment: CDR1 LNHNV and CDR2 YYDKDF (reference sequence). Losses at the gene ends were 3 bases for V and 4 bases for J; bases not matched to a gene: 0. The CDR3 is 13 residues long.

This clonotype was sampled from a woman aged 55-75 years with acute or convalescent COVID-19. This chain uses TRBV15 with TRBJ1-1; the match to TRBD1 covers 9 bases. Specimen: peripheral blood. The CDR3 loop reads CATSRDRGTEAFF. In DNA, the CDR3 is TGTGCCACCAGCAGGGACAGGGGCACTGAAGCTTTCTTT. Full variable domain (rest looked up from reference TRBV15 and TRBJ1-1): DAMVIQNPRYQVTQFGKPVTLSCSQTLNHNVMYWYQQKSSQAPKLLFHYYDKDFNNEADTPDNFQSRRPNTSFCFLDIRSPGLGDTAMYLCATSRDRGTEAFFGQGTRLTVV.